This TCR beta chain derives from a study of OX40 agonist ivuxolimab in advanced cancers. CDR1 and CDR2 from the germline V gene are MNHNS and SASEGT. This CDR3 spans 13 amino acids. The V end was cut by 7 bases, the J end by 4 bases, with 14 bases between. This clone was counted a few times. Assay: immunoSEQ multiplex PCR; the TCRdb copy retains only in-frame clones and omits some. Here the sample spans some 100,000 clones, around 90% being singletons. The J gene is TRBJ2-7, the V gene TRBV6-1; tentatively, D is TRBD2 (6 bases). Material: CD4+ or CD8+ T cells sorted from blood, obtained in a trial of the OX40 agonist ivuxolimab. The sequence was obtained from an adult with an advanced solid tumor such as melanoma, head and neck, liver or kidney cancer. This chain's CDR3 is CASTQRREYEQYF. The CDR3 DNA follows: TGTGCCAGCACCCAGCGGAGGGAGTACGAGCAGTACTTC.